This TCR beta chain was obtained from a study of blood T cell repertoires in COVID-19. Per the study methods: Reference gene primers were amplified, and this amplification served to estimate nucleated cell counts. Clones were read by immunoSEQ multiplex PCR, and TCRdb kept only the in-frame ones, dropping some. D and trimming were read from the DNA, whereas the V and J calls and clone size are those reported in that table. The data contain tens of thousands of clones, approximately 84% of them singletons. This receptor was obtained from a man aged 60 to 69 with acute or convalescent COVID-19. Sequencing was carried out using peripheral blood.

This chain's CDR3 is CSVGSGQGSGANVLTF. In DNA, the CDR3 is TGCAGCGTTGGTTCGGGACAGGGTTCTGGGGCCAACGTCCTGACTTTC. The J gene is TRBJ2-6, the V gene TRBV29-1; TRBD1 aligns across 9 bases. CDR1 and CDR2 from the germline V gene are SQVTM and ANQGSEA. This CDR3 is 16 amino acids long. J gave up 1 base and V 4 bases, and 5 bases lay outside the gene matches.